This TCR beta chain is drawn from a study of blood T cell repertoires in COVID-19. Looking at the study overall: T cells, B-cell-depleted T cells, or PBMCs provided the cDNA or gDNA that served as material.

The germline V gene encodes CDR1 GTSNPN and CDR2 SVGIG (reference sequence). V was clipped by 0 bases and J by 4 bases, with 17 bases between them. The length of the CDR3 is 16 residues. Source study methods: The authors estimated nucleated cell counts from reference gene primer amplification. Sequenced by immunoSEQ multiplex PCR; TCRdb stores in-frame clones only, minus some. V, J and clone size reflect that table, while D and trimming were determined from the DNA. The sample lists about 400,000 clones, more than 70% seen once, with 0.95% to 1.5% in the top ten. V gene TRBV30 combines with J gene TRBJ2-3, with D maybe TRBD1 (5 bases). This receptor was obtained from a man in his forties or fifties with acute or convalescent COVID-19. Sequencing was done on a sample of peripheral blood. As DNA, the CDR3 is TGTGCCTGGAGTGTCGAAATTCTAAAGGGGCCAGATACGCAGTATTTT. Its protein is CAWSVEILKGPDTQYF. Using reference TRBV30 and TRBJ2-3 for the parts outside the CDR3, the full variable domain is SQTIHQWPATLVQPVGSPLSLECTVEGTSNPNLYWYRQAAGRGLQLLFYSVGIGQISSEVPQNLSASRPQDRQFILSSKKLLLSDSGFYLCAWSVEILKGPDTQYFGPGTRLTVL.